Listed below are T cell receptor beta chains from one sample, sequenced in a study of T cells after somatic rescue of genetic block. Sequenced by immunoSEQ multiplex PCR; TCRdb stores in-frame clones only, minus some. The sample has about 120,000 clones, 75% to 95% seen once. What was sequenced was peripheral blood mononuclear cells (PBMCs). The source is a woman under 30. The CDR3 runs from the conserved cysteine through the conserved F or W. The order of the fields is J gene, clone size, D gene, V gene, CDR3 protein, CDR3 DNA. D genes are given only for firm matches. Rows may omit the clone size; those that give it use once, few, many or a size class.

j_gene: TRBJ2-5
abundance: NA
d_gene: TRBD1
v_gene: TRBV4-1
CDR3aa: CASSRGQGIRETQYF
CDR3nt: TGCGCCAGCAGCCGAGGACAGGGAATACGGGAGACCCAGTACTTC

j_gene: TRBJ1-3
abundance: NA
d_gene: TRBD1
v_gene: TRBV19
CDR3aa: CASSMVTGGASGNTIYF
CDR3nt: TGTGCCAGTAGTATGGTAACAGGGGGCGCATCTGGAAACACCATATATTTT

j_gene: TRBJ2-2
abundance: NA
d_gene: TRBD1
v_gene: TRBV28
CDR3aa: CASSLGTGIAGELFF
CDR3nt: TGTGCCAGCAGTTTAGGGACAGGGATCGCCGGGGAGCTGTTTTTT

j_gene: TRBJ2-7
abundance: once
d_gene: NA
v_gene: TRBV5-1
CDR3aa: CASSNPQVGPSYEQYF
CDR3nt: TGCGCCAGCAGCAACCCCCAGGTGGGGCCCTCCTACGAGCAGTACTTC

j_gene: TRBJ2-7
abundance: NA
d_gene: TRBD1
v_gene: TRBV5-1
CDR3aa: CASSLLRQGIRYEQYF
CDR3nt: TGCGCCAGCAGCTTGCTCCGACAGGGGATTCGCTACGAGCAGTACTTC

j_gene: TRBJ2-4
abundance: NA
d_gene: NA
v_gene: TRBV30
CDR3aa: CAWSRLAKNIQYF
CDR3nt: TGTGCCTGGAGTCGACTAGCCAAAAACATTCAGTACTTC

j_gene: TRBJ2-7
abundance: NA
d_gene: NA
v_gene: TRBV10-3
CDR3aa: CAISEWGNYEQYF
CDR3nt: TGTGCCATCAGTGAATGGGGTAATTACGAGCAGTACTTC

j_gene: TRBJ1-4
abundance: NA
d_gene: NA
v_gene: TRBV27
CDR3aa: CASSLLVGGEKLFF
CDR3nt: TGTGCCAGCAGTTTACTAGTAGGGGGAGAAAAACTGTTTTTT

j_gene: TRBJ1-4
abundance: NA
d_gene: NA
v_gene: TRBV6-5
CDR3aa: CASSYSGLGNEKLFF
CDR3nt: TGTGCCAGCAGTTACTCGGGGCTCGGGAATGAAAAACTGTTTTTT

j_gene: TRBJ2-5
abundance: NA
d_gene: TRBD2
v_gene: TRBV5-4
CDR3aa: CASSLVAGKTQYF
CDR3nt: TGTGCCAGCAGCTTGGTAGCGGGAAAGACCCAGTACTTC

j_gene: TRBJ1-4
abundance: NA
d_gene: NA
v_gene: TRBV19
CDR3aa: CASSPTTNEKLFF
CDR3nt: TGTGCCAGTAGTCCTACAACTAATGAAAAACTGTTTTTT

j_gene: TRBJ1-4
abundance: NA
d_gene: NA
v_gene: TRBV5-1
CDR3aa: CASSLDRHEKLFF
CDR3nt: TGCGCCAGCAGCCTCGACAGGCATGAAAAACTGTTTTTT

j_gene: TRBJ2-3
abundance: NA
d_gene: TRBD2
v_gene: TRBV4-2
CDR3aa: CASSQVAGGRSTDTQYF
CDR3nt: TGTGCCAGCAGCCAGGTAGCGGGGGGGCGGTCCACAGATACGCAGTATTTT

j_gene: TRBJ1-1
abundance: NA
d_gene: TRBD1
v_gene: TRBV7-3
CDR3aa: CASGSQGDTEAFF
CDR3nt: TGTGCCAGCGGTTCACAGGGGGACACTGAAGCTTTCTTT

j_gene: TRBJ2-7
abundance: NA
d_gene: NA
v_gene: TRBV27
CDR3aa: CASSGSPAYEQYF
CDR3nt: TGTGCCAGCTCCGGGTCCCCGGCCTACGAGCAGTACTTC

j_gene: TRBJ2-3
abundance: NA
d_gene: TRBD2
v_gene: TRBV4-1
CDR3aa: CASSQDHGSGASDTQYF
CDR3nt: TGCGCCAGCAGCCAAGATCATGGTAGCGGGGCCTCAGATACGCAGTATTTT

j_gene: TRBJ1-1
abundance: NA
d_gene: NA
v_gene: TRBV19
CDR3aa: CASSINRNTEAFF
CDR3nt: TGTGCCAGTAGTATAAACCGGAACACTGAAGCTTTCTTT

j_gene: TRBJ1-1
abundance: NA
d_gene: NA
v_gene: TRBV19
CDR3aa: CASNPTAIGMNTEAFF
CDR3nt: TGTGCCAGTAACCCGACAGCAATAGGGATGAACACTGAAGCTTTCTTT

j_gene: TRBJ1-2
abundance: once
d_gene: NA
v_gene: TRBV7-9
CDR3aa: CASSLADFYGYTF
CDR3nt: TGTGCCAGCAGCTTAGCAGACTTCTATGGCTACACCTTC

j_gene: TRBJ1-4
abundance: NA
d_gene: TRBD1
v_gene: TRBV12-5
CDR3aa: CASGPGQGGEKLFF
CDR3nt: TGTGCTAGTGGTCCCGGACAGGGAGGAGAAAAACTGTTTTTT

j_gene: TRBJ1-6
abundance: NA
d_gene: TRBD1
v_gene: TRBV2
CDR3aa: CASNLGQPDPLHF
CDR3nt: TGTGCCAGCAACCTGGGACAGCCCGATCCCCTCCACTTT

j_gene: TRBJ2-7
abundance: once
d_gene: TRBD1
v_gene: TRBV5-1
CDR3aa: CASSYGTGPIYEQYF
CDR3nt: TGCGCCAGCAGCTACGGGACAGGCCCAATCTACGAGCAGTACTTC

j_gene: TRBJ1-2
abundance: NA
d_gene: NA
v_gene: TRBV4-3
CDR3aa: CASSQDSTYGYTF
CDR3nt: TGCGCCAGCAGCCAAGATAGCACGTATGGCTACACCTTC

j_gene: TRBJ1-5
abundance: NA
d_gene: NA
v_gene: TRBV30
CDR3aa: CAWSVGGGGNQPQHF
CDR3nt: TGTGCCTGGAGTGTGGGGGGAGGGGGCAATCAGCCCCAGCATTTT

j_gene: TRBJ2-5
abundance: NA
d_gene: NA
v_gene: TRBV7-2
CDR3aa: CASSPDSPRTQYF
CDR3nt: TGTGCCAGCAGCCCGGACAGCCCCCGGACCCAGTACTTC

j_gene: TRBJ1-1
abundance: NA
d_gene: NA
v_gene: TRBV7-9
CDR3aa: CASSAISMATEAFF
CDR3nt: TGTGCCAGCAGCGCCATCTCGATGGCCACTGAAGCTTTCTTT

j_gene: TRBJ2-7
abundance: NA
d_gene: TRBD1
v_gene: TRBV6-1
CDR3aa: CASSAGDRGYEQYF
CDR3nt: TGTGCCAGCTCCGCAGGGGACAGGGGGTACGAGCAGTACTTC

j_gene: TRBJ2-3
abundance: NA
d_gene: NA
v_gene: TRBV25-1
CDR3aa: CASSRDFTDTQYF
CDR3nt: TGTGCCAGCAGTCGGGACTTCACAGATACGCAGTATTTT

j_gene: TRBJ2-7
abundance: NA
d_gene: TRBD1
v_gene: TRBV7-9
CDR3aa: CASSSRTGAGEQYF
CDR3nt: TGTGCCAGCAGCTCCCGGACAGGGGCTGGGGAGCAGTACTTC